This T cell receptor (beta chain) was captured by sequencing in a study of T cell responses to AZD1222 COVID-19 vaccine. Study in general: Second doses at about 4 or about 12 weeks were pooled.

TCRdb's copy holds only in-frame clones and misses some; the assay was immunoSEQ multiplex PCR. The data show 90,000 to 150,000 clones, more than 80% seen once. Worth noting for this clone: Its target is unknown.

Notes on the study in general: Rises in breadth and depth of Spike-specific TCRs came after two AZD1222 doses. Donors skewed white British and female; clonal diversity was possibly underestimated. Regions 160-218 and 743-854 held dominance among vaccine-associated CD4 TCRs, which spanned spike.

This material consisted of peripheral blood, taken on day 0 of AZD1222 vaccination. This TCR was recovered from an adult in good health.

The CDR3 bases are TGCAGCGTTGCAGTAACGATGAACTACGAGCAGTACTTC. Translating gives CSVAVTMNYEQYF. The V call is TRBV29-1, the J call TRBJ2-7; D ambiguous. Germline assignment: CDR1 SQVTM and CDR2 ANQGSEA. The CDR3 sequence is 13 residues long. Trimming shortened V by 4 bases and J by 3 bases, and 13 bases separated the two germline ends.